This paragraph reports one TCR beta chain. Study processing details: Amplification of reference gene primers was used by the study to estimate nucleated cell counts. Method: immunoSEQ multiplex PCR; TCRdb's copy keeps in-frame clones and lacks some. V and J calls and clone size are copied from that table; D and trimming were computed from the DNA. The sample has approximately 190,000 clones, around 84% seen once. This entry comes from a study of blood T cell repertoires in COVID-19. Study background: COVID-19 samples, acute and convalescent, were from the United States, Italy and Spain. T cells, B-cell-depleted T cells, or PBMCs supplied cDNA or gDNA.

Trimming shortened V by 2 bases and J by 2 bases, and 4 bases separated the two germline ends. The CDR3 extends over 12 amino acids. Germline CDR1 SGHRS, CDR2 YFSETQ. The rearrangement uses TRBV5-1 and TRBJ2-5, with D unclear. Sequenced material: peripheral blood. This sequence was found in a human donor in a cohort sampled during active COVID-19. The CDR3 region has the DNA TGCGCCAGCAGCTTAGCACAAGAGACCCAGTACTTC. This encodes CASSLAQETQYF.